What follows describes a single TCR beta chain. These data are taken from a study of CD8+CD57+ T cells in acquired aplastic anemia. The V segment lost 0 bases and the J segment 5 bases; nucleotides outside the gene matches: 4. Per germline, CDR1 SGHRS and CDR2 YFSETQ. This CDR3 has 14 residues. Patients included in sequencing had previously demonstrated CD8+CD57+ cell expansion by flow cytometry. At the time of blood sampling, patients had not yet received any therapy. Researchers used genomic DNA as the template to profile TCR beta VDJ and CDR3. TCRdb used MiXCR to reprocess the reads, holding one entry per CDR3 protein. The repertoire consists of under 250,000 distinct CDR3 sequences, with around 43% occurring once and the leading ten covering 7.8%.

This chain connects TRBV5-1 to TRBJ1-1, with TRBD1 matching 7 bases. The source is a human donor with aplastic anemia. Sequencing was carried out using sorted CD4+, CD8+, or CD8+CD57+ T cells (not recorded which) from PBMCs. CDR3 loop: CASSLEQGRTEAFF. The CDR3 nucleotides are TGCGCCAGCAGCTTGGAACAGGGGAGGACTGAAGCTTTCTTT.